Listed here are 19 T cell receptor beta chains from one sample, sequenced in a study of cytomegalovirus exposure and HLA in healthy donors. Data came from immunoSEQ multiplex PCR; TCRdb stores just in-frame clones and leaves some out. The table lists 100,000 or so clones, around 83% of them singletons. Sequenced input: PBMCs. The origin of the receptors is a young woman in good health and CMV-seropositive.

V and J are TRBV6-1 and TRBJ1-5; D unresolved. Germline loops: CDR1 MNHNS, CDR2 SASEGT. V was trimmed by 0 bases and J by 5 bases, leaving 5 bases between them. The CDR3 consists of 13 residues. CDR3 loop: CASSEALHQPQHF. Written as DNA, the CDR3 is TGTGCCAGCAGTGAAGCACTACATCAGCCCCAGCATTTT.

The CDR3 sequence: CASSSSYGGAIQETQYF. The CDR3 bases are TGTGCCAGCAGCTCGAGCTACGGGGGGGCCATCCAAGAGACCCAGTACTTC. This chain links TRBV5-4 with TRBJ2-5; 8 bases agree with TRBD2. The V and J ends lost 3 bases and 1 base, in that order; junction bases with no gene match: 11. The CDR3 has 17 residues. Looked up from germline, CDR1 is SGHNT and CDR2 is YYREEE (reference sequence).

On this clone itself: Germline and junction disagree at one end, which may indicate a read error. CDR3 residues: CASSQDQGGEALF. CDR3 nucleotides: TGTGCCAGCAGCCAAGATCAAGGGGGCGAAGCCCTCTTT. This chain joins TRBV4-2 and TRBJ1-1, with 7 bases aligning to TRBD1. Germline lookup yields CDR1 LGHNA and CDR2 YNFKEQ. The CDR3 covers 13 residues.

V and J are TRBV4-1 and TRBJ2-7, with TRBD1 as a possible D gene (6 bases). V lost 1 base, J lost 6 bases, and 13 bases lay in between. This CDR3 comprises 14 residues. The germline V gene encodes CDR1 MGHRA and CDR2 YSYEKL. CDR3 in amino acids: CASSQGGGGSEQYF. Here the CDR3 DNA reads TGCGCCAGCAGCCAAGGAGGGGGTGGGTCCGAGCAGTACTTC.

The V and J genes are TRBV10-1 and TRBJ1-5; 10 bases line up with TRBD1. There are 15 residues in the CDR3. Germline V gene sequence: CDR1 WNHNN, CDR2 SYGVQD (reference sequence). The V segment lost 6 bases and the J segment 6 bases; nucleotides outside the gene matches: 8. The CDR3 coding sequence is TGCGCCAGCAGCCAAGGGACAGGGGTTGGTCAGCCCCAGCATTTT. This translates into CASSQGTGVGQPQHF.

V and J are TRBV5-1 and TRBJ2-3; 7 bases align to TRBD1. Germline CDR1 reads SGHRS; CDR2 reads YFSETQ. This CDR3 is 16 amino acids long. V gave up 0 bases and J gave up 4 bases; unmatched junction bases: 8. The DNA of the CDR3 is TGCGCCAGCAGCTTGGCAGGGGGTGTTACATCAGATACGCAGTATTTT. Its translation is CASSLAGGVTSDTQYF.

The chain joins TRBV10-1 to TRBJ2-1, with D tentatively TRBD2 (5 bases). V lost 8 bases and J lost 1, with 9 bases in between. Germline CDR1 WNHNN, CDR2 SYGVQD (reference sequence). The CDR3 is 13 amino acids. This CDR3 is CASLAWSYNEQFF. The CDR3 coding sequence is TGCGCCAGCCTAGCCTGGTCCTACAATGAGCAGTTCTTC.

The V gene is TRBV5-1, the J gene TRBJ1-6, with 8 nucleotides matching TRBD1. The germline gives CDR1 SGHRS, CDR2 YFSETQ. Losses at the gene ends were 1 base for V and 8 bases for J; bases not matched to a gene: 5. The CDR3 runs 15 residues. CDR3 DNA: TGCGCCAGCAGCTTGCTGACAGGGGAGGATTCACCCCTCCACTTT. This sequence encodes CASSLLTGEDSPLHF.

This clone was picked up a small number of times. The chain recombines TRBV19 with TRBJ1-5, with 8 bases lining up with TRBD1. The CDR3 is made up of 15 amino acids. Germline CDR1 LNHDA, CDR2 SQIVND (reference sequence). V lost 9 bases to trimming and J lost 3 bases; unmatched junction nucleotides: 10. The CDR3 DNA is TGTGCCAGCCGCCCATTACAGGGGGACAATCAGCCCCAGCATTTT. Residues: CASRPLQGDNQPQHF.

This chain links TRBV27 with TRBJ2-4; a possible D gene is TRBD2 (6 bases). Germline V gene sequence: CDR1 MNHEY, CDR2 SMNVEV (reference sequence). This CDR3 has 13 amino acids. V dropped 4 bases and J dropped 5 bases, with 9 bases sitting between them. The CDR3 spells CASSSRLENIQYF. The CDR3, as DNA: TGTGCCAGCAGTTCACGACTAGAAAACATTCAGTACTTC.

The rearrangement joins TRBV11-2 to TRBJ2-7; perhaps TRBD1 as D (5 bases). The CDR3 is 11 residues long. Between the trimmed V and J ends, which lost 5 bases and 10 bases, there was a span of 12 bases. Germline lookup yields CDR1 SGHAT and CDR2 FQNNGV. CDR3 residues: CASSKDSLQYF. DNA for the CDR3: TGTGCCAGCAGCAAAGACAGTCTCCAGTACTTC.

This clone was picked up one time. The V gene is TRBV7-9, the J gene TRBJ1-2; D might be TRBD1 (6 bases). V lost 4 bases, J lost 8 bases, and 23 bases lay in between. Looked up from germline, CDR1 is SEHNR and CDR2 is FQNEAQ (reference sequence). CDR3 size: 16 residues. The CDR3 loop reads CASSSRPSDRTDGYTF. The CDR3 nucleotides read TGTGCCAGCAGCTCCCGACCCTCCGACAGGACGGACGGCTACACCTTC.

The chain uses TRBV4-1 and TRBJ1-4; D call uncertain. V gave up 4 bases and J gave up 10 bases, with 13 bases separating them. The germline V gene encodes CDR1 MGHRA and CDR2 YSYEKL. The CDR3 spans 13 residues. In DNA form, the CDR3 reads TGCGCCAGCAGCCGAGTCGAGGTGGGAAAACTGTTTTTT. It yields the protein CASSRVEVGKLFF.

V gene TRBV5-1 combines with J gene TRBJ2-7, with 7 positions matching TRBD1. V trimming: 4 bases; J trimming: 1 base; junction bases outside the gene matches: 8. Germline V gives CDR1 SGHRS, CDR2 YFSETQ. CDR3 size: 15 residues. The CDR3 here is CASSPRQGPSYEQYF. In DNA, the CDR3 is TGCGCCAGCAGCCCCCGACAGGGCCCGTCCTACGAGCAGTACTTC.

The chain carries TRBV19 and TRBJ1-1, with 8 bases aligning to TRBD1. The V gene's germline CDR1 is LNHDA and CDR2 SQIVND (reference sequence). V gave up 10 bases and J gave up 5 bases; unmatched junction bases: 3. The length of the CDR3 is 11 residues. The CDR3 nucleotides are TGTGCCACTAGGACAGGGACTGAAGCTTTCTTT. Amino acid sequence: CATRTGTEAFF.

The chain uses TRBV29-1 and TRBJ2-3, with 8 bases that match TRBD1. CDR1 SQVTM and CDR2 ANQGSEA come from the germline V gene. This CDR3 region has 15 residues. With 7 bases clipped from V and 2 bases from J, the junction kept 11 bases outside the gene matches. CDR3 sequence reads: CSAYPPDRATDTQYF. The CDR3 DNA sequence: TGCAGCGCTTACCCCCCGGACAGGGCCACAGATACGCAGTATTTT.

The chain is built from TRBV13 and TRBJ1-1, with 8 bases identical to TRBD1. This CDR3 has 14 residues. Trimming at V came to 5 bases and at J to 4 bases, leaving 6 bases not matched to a gene. CDR1 is PRHDT, CDR2 FYEKMQ, per germline (reference sequence). This CDR3 reads CASSLTTGGTEAFF. CDR3 in DNA: TGTGCCAGCAGCCTTACAACAGGGGGCACTGAAGCTTTCTTT.

The rearrangement uses TRBV10-2 and TRBJ2-7; 13 bases align to TRBD2. The CDR3 runs 16 residues. CDR1 is WSHSY, CDR2 SAAADI, per germline. The V segment lost 8 bases and the J segment 6 bases; nucleotides outside the gene matches: 13. CDR3 coding DNA: TGCGCCAGCTACCCTAGCGGACTAGCGGGAGTCGGCGAGCAGTACTTC. As protein: CASYPSGLAGVGEQYF.

The chain combines TRBV4-1 with TRBJ2-1; D possibly corresponds to TRBD1 (6 bases). Germline loops: CDR1 MGHRA, CDR2 YSYEKL. The CDR3 is 16 residues long. Trimming cost V 0 bases and J 1 base, with 10 bases left between them. The CDR3 region is CASSQEVGASYNEQFF. DNA of the CDR3: TGCGCCAGCAGCCAAGAGGTGGGGGCTTCCTACAATGAGCAGTTCTTC.